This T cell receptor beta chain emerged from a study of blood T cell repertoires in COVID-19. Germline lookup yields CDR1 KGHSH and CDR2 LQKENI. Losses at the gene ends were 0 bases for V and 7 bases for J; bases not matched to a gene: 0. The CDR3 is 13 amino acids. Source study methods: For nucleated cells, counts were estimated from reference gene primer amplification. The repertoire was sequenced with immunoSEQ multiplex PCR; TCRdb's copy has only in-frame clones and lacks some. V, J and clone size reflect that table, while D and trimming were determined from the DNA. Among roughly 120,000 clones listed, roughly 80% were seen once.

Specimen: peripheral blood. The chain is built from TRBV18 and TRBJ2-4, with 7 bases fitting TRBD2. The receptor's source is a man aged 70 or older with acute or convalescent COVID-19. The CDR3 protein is CASSPPRGNIQYF. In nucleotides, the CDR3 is TGTGCCAGCTCACCACCGCGGGGGAACATTCAGTACTTC.